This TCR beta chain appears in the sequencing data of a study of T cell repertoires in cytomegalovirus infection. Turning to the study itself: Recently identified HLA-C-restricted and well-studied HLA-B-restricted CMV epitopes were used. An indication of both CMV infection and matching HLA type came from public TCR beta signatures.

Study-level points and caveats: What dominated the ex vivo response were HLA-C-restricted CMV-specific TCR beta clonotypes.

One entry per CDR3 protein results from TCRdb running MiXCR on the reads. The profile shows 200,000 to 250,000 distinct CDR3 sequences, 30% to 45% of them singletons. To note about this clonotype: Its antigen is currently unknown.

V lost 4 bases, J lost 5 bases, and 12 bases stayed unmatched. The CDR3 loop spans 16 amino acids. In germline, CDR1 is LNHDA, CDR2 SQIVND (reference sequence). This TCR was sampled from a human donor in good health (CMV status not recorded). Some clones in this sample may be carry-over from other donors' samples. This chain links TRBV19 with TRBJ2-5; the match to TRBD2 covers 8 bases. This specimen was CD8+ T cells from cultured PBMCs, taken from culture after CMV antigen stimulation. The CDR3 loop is CASSTSGRTSRETQYF. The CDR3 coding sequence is TGTGCCAGTAGTACTTCCGGACGGACTAGCAGGGAGACCCAGTACTTC. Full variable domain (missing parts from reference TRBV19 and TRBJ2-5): DGGITQSPKYLFRKEGQNVTLSCEQNLNHDAMYWYRQDPGQGLRLIYYSQIVNDFQKGDIAEGYSVSREKKESFPLTVTSAQKNPTAFYLCASSTSGRTSRETQYFGPGTRLLVL.